Sequencing of this TCR beta chain was carried out in a study of identifying expanded T cells in peripheral blood. The study, taken as a whole, reports: Over approximately two and four weeks, about 15 and 19 clones changed, versus around 1.2 between replicates. Clone count variance between roughly two-week samples rose with total template count.

CDR3 length: 10 amino acids. Trimming took off 6 bases at V and 6 bases at J, with 5 bases between the two ends. The germline gives CDR1 LNHDA, CDR2 SQIVND (reference sequence). TCRdb's table, derived via immunoSEQ multiplex PCR, lists solely in-frame clones and lacks some. Altogether 100,000 to 150,000 clones are present, less than 90% being singletons, with the ten largest covering roughly 7.9%. About this clone itself: Its antigen is unidentified.

During the collection period, no donor immune events like infections were recorded. The specimen sequenced was blood. The rearrangement uses TRBV19 and TRBJ1-2; D unresolved. The clonotype originates from a person aged 18 to 75 in good health. The CDR3 here is CASRSDGYTF. The CDR3 nucleotides are TGTGCCAGTAGATCGGATGGCTACACCTTC.